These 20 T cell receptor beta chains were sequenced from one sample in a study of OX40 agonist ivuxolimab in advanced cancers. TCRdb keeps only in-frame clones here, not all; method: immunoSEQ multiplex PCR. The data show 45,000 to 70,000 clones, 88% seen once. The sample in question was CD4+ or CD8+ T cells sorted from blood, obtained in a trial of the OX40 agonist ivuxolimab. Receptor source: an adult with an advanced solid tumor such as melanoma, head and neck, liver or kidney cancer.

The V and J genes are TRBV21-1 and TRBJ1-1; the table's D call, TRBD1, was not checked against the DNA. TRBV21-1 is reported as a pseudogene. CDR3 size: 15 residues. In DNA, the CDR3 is TGTGCCAGCAGCAAAGGTACAGGGGGGCTCACTGAAGCTTTCTTT. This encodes CASSKGTGGLTEAFF.

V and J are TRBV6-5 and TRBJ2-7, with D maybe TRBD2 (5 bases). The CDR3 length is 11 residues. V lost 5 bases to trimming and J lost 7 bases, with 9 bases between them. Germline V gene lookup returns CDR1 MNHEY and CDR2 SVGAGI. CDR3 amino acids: CASSDRREQYF. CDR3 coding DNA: TGTGCCAGCAGTGATAGGAGGGAGCAGTACTTC.

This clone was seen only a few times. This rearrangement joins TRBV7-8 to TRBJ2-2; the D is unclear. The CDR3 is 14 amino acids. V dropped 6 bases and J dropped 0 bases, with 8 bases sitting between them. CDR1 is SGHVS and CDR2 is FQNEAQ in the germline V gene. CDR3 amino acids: CASSQQTNTGELFF. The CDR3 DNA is TGTGCCAGCAGTCAACAGACGAACACCGGGGAGCTGTTTTTT. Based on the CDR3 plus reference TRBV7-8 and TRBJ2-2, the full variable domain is GAGVSQSPRYKVAKRGQDVALRCDPISGHVSLFWYQQALGQGPEFLTYFQNEAQLDKSGLPSDRFFAERPEGSVSTLKIQRTQQEDSAVYLCASSQQTNTGELFFGEGSRLTVL.

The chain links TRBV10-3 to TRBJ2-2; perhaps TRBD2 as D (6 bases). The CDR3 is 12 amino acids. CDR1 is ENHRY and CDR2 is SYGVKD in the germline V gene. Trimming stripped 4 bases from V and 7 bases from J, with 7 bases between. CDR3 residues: CAISAGGGELFF. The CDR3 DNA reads TGTGCCATCAGTGCCGGGGGCGGGGAGCTGTTTTTT.

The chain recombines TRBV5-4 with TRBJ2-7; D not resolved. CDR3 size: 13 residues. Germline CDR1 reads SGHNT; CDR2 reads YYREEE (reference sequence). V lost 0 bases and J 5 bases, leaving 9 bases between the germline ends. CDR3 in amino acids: CASSLAAANEQYF. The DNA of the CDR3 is TGTGCCAGCAGCTTGGCGGCAGCAAACGAGCAGTACTTC.

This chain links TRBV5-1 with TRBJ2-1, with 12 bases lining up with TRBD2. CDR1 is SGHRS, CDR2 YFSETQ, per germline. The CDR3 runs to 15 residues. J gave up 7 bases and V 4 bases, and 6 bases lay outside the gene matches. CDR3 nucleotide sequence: TGCGCCAGCAGCCCAGGACTAGCGGGACTAAATGAGCAGTTCTTC. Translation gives CASSPGLAGLNEQFF. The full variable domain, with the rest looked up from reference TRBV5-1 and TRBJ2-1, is KAGVTQTPRYLIKTRGQQVTLSCSPISGHRSVSWYQQTPGQGLQFLFEYFSETQRNKGNFPGRFSGRQFSNSRSEMNVSTLELGDSALYLCASSPGLAGLNEQFFGPGTRLTVL.

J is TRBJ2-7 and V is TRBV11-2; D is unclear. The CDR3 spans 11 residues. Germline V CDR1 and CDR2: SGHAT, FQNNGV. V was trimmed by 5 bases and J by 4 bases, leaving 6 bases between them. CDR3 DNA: TGTGCCAGCAGCCGGTCGTACGAGCAGTACTTC. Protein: CASSRSYEQYF.

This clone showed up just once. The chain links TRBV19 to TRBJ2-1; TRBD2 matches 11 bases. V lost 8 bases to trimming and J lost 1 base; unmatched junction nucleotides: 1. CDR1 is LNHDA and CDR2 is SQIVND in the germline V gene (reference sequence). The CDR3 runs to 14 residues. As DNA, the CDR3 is TGTGCCAGTGGGACTAGCGGATCCTACAATGAGCAGTTCTTC. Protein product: CASGTSGSYNEQFF.

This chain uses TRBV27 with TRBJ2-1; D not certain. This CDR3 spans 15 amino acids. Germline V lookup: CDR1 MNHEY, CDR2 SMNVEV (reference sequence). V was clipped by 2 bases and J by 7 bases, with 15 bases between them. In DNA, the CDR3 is TGTGCCAGCAGTTTACTGCCAGGAAAATTAAATGAGCAGTTCTTC. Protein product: CASSLLPGKLNEQFF.

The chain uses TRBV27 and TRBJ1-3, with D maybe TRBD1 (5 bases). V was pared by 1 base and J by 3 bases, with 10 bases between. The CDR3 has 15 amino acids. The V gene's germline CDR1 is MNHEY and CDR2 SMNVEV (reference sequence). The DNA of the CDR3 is TGTGCCAGCAGTTTATTAGGGGCTGGTGGAAACACCATATATTTT. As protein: CASSLLGAGGNTIYF.

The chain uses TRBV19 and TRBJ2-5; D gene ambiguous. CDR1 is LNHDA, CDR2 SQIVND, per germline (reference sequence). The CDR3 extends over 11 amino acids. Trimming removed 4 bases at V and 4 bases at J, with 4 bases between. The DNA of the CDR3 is TGTGCCAGTAGTACGACAGAGACCCAGTACTTC. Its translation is CASSTTETQYF. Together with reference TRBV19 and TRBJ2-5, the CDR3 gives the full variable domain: DGGITQSPKYLFRKEGQNVTLSCEQNLNHDAMYWYRQDPGQGLRLIYYSQIVNDFQKGDIAEGYSVSREKKESFPLTVTSAQKNPTAFYLCASSTTETQYFGPGTRLLVL.

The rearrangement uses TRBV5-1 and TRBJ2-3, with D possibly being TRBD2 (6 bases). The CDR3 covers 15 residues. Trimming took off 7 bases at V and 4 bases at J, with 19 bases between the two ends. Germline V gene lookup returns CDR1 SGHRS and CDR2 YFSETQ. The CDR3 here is CASSGSGVRPDTQYF. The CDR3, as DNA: TGCGCCAGCTCCGGCTCGGGAGTCCGCCCAGATACGCAGTATTTT.

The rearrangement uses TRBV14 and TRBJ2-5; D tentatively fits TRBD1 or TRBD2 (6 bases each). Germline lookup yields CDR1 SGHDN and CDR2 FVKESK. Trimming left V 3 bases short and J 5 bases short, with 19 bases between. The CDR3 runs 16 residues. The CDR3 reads CASSHWGAPGAETQYF. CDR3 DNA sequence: TGTGCCAGCAGCCATTGGGGGGCCCCCGGGGCGGAGACCCAGTACTTC.

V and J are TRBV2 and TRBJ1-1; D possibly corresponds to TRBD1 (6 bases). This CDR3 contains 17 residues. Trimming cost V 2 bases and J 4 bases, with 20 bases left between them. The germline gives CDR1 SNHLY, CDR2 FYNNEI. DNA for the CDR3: TGTGCCAGCAGTGAACCGAAAGGACAGTCCAAAGGCACTGAAGCTTTCTTT. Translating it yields CASSEPKGQSKGTEAFF.

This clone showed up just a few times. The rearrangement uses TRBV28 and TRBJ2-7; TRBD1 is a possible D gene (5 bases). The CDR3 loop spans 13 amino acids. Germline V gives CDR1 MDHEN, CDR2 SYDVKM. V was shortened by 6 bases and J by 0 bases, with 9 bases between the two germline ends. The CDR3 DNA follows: TGTGCCAGCAGGGAGACAGCCTCCTACGAGCAGTACTTC. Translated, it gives CASRETASYEQYF.

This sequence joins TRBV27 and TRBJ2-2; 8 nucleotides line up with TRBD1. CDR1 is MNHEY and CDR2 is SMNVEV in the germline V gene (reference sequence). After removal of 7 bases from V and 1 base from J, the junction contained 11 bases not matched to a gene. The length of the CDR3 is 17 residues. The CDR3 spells CASTTPQGAGNTGELFF. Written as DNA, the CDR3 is TGTGCCAGCACTACACCTCAGGGGGCCGGGAACACCGGGGAGCTGTTTTTT.

The CDR3 DNA sequence: TGTGCCAGCTCACCACCACAAGGGACAGGGGAGACCGGGGAGCTGTTTTTT. Protein: CASSPPQGTGETGELFF. This chain uses TRBV18 with TRBJ2-2; 10 bases are a match to TRBD1. This CDR3 region has 17 residues. Germline CDR1 KGHSH, CDR2 LQKENI. With 0 bases clipped from V and 5 bases from J, the junction kept 6 bases outside the gene matches.

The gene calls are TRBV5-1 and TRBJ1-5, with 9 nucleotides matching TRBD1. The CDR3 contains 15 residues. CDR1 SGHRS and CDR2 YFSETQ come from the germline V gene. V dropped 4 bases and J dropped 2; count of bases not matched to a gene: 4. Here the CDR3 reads CASSQRTGGNQPQHF. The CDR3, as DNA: TGCGCCAGCAGCCAAAGGACAGGGGGCAATCAGCCCCAGCATTTT.

In DNA form, the CDR3 reads TGTGCCAGCAGCTTCCAGGGAGGACGGTTAGATACGCAGTATTTT. Translated: CASSFQGGRLDTQYF. This sequence joins TRBV7-2 and TRBJ2-3, with D tentatively TRBD2 (6 bases). The CDR3 contains 15 residues. The germline CDR1 and CDR2 sequences are SGHTA and FQGNSA. Trimming shortened V by 3 bases and J by 5 bases, and 15 bases separated the two germline ends. Looking up the rest from reference TRBV7-2 and TRBJ2-3 gives the full variable domain: GAGVSQSPSNKVTEKGKDVELRCDPISGHTALYWYRQSLGQGLEFLIYFQGNSAPDKSGLPSDRFSAERTGGSVSTLTIQRTQQEDSAVYLCASSFQGGRLDTQYFGPGTRLTVL.

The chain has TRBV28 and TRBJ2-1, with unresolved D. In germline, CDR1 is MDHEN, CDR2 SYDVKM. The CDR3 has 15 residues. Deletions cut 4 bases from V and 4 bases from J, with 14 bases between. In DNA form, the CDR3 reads TGTGCCAGCAGTTCCCCGATCCCTACGTACAATGAGCAGTTCTTC. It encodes CASSSPIPTYNEQFF.